The source of this TCR beta chain is a study of T cell changes during pregnancy in multiple sclerosis. Using immunoSEQ multiplex PCR, the repertoire was profiled, and TCRdb retains in-frame clones only, with some absent. The table has roughly 39,000 clones, 92% seen once. The V and J ends lost 4 bases and 7 bases respectively, with 17 bases between them. The CDR3 has 14 residues. CDR1 is SGHVS, CDR2 FQNEAQ, per germline. This clone was counted a single time. The TCR was taken from a female donor with multiple sclerosis, enrolled in a pregnancy study. The chain uses TRBV7-8 and TRBJ2-7, with D unresolved. The sequencing here drew on CD4+ T cells from peripheral blood mononuclear cells, taken before pregnancy. The CDR3 region is CASSSRSPTWEQYF. CDR3 sequence (DNA): TGTGCCAGCAGCTCTCGCTCCCCGACTTGGGAGCAGTACTTC.